Each of the 10 T cell receptor beta chains below was sequenced from the same sample in a study of T cells in Graves' hyperthyroidism and ophthalmopathy. Amplification of TCR beta CDR3 regions used RNA as the template. A set of HTBI primers served as the primers for a first-round RT-PCR of the TCR CDR3. MiXCR was run by TCRdb on the multiplex PCR reads, yielding one entry per CDR3 protein. The sample holds 350,000 to 400,000 distinct CDR3 sequences, more than 12% seen once. The sample was blood. These receptors originate from a woman aged 25 to 39 with Graves' hyperthyroidism.

Notes on this clonotype: This may be a read error: a much more frequent sequence differs by one nucleotide. V usage is TRBV7-9 and J usage is TRBJ1-3; no reliable D call. The CDR3 has 12 amino acids. Trimming pared 3 bases from V and 0 bases from J, leaving 0 bases between. The germline V gene has CDR1 SEHNR and CDR2 FQNEAQ (reference sequence). The CDR3 loop is CASSFSGNTIYF. The DNA of the CDR3 is TGTGCCAGCAGCTTCTCTGGAAACACCATATATTTT.

The sample holds many counts of this clonotype. This chain links TRBV2 with TRBJ1-5; 9 positions agree with TRBD1. Germline loops: CDR1 SNHLY, CDR2 FYNNEI. With 3 bases clipped from V and 4 bases from J, the junction kept 4 bases outside the gene matches. CDR3 length: 15 amino acids. CDR3 DNA sequence: TGTGCCAGCAGTGAGACAGGGGGTCTAAATCAGCCCCAGCATTTT. It is translated as CASSETGGLNQPQHF.

This clonotype was seen at least ten times. The rearrangement links TRBV3-1 to TRBJ1-2; TRBD1 matches at 7 bases. The trim removed 1 base at V and 0 bases at J, leaving 5 bases unmatched. Germline V lookup: CDR1 LGHDT, CDR2 YNNKEL (reference sequence). The CDR3 extends over 16 amino acids. The chain's CDR3 is CASSQAGTEANYGYTF. The CDR3 region has the DNA TGTGCCAGCAGCCAAGCCGGGACAGAAGCTAACTATGGCTACACCTTC.

This clonotype has a handful of counts. CDR3 nucleotides: TGTGCCAGCACTCCAAACAGGGAAGAGACCCAGTACTTC. This translates into CASTPNREETQYF. The gene calls are TRBV6-1 and TRBJ2-5; a possible D gene is TRBD1 (6 bases). Germline values: CDR1 MNHNS, CDR2 SASEGT. V was cut by 7 bases and J by 3 bases, with 12 bases left in between. The CDR3 has 13 residues.

This clonotype was counted a few times. The V and J genes are TRBV18 and TRBJ1-2; D not resolved. This CDR3 spans 13 amino acids. With 2 bases removed from V and 4 bases from J, the gap between germline ends came to 8 bases. Germline CDR1 reads KGHSH; CDR2 reads LQKENI. Here the CDR3 reads CASSPETLYGYTF. The CDR3 DNA sequence: TGTGCCAGCTCACCAGAGACTCTCTATGGCTACACCTTC.

This clonotype was seen many times. The chain combines TRBV3-1 with TRBJ2-3; D is unresolved. Trimming shortened V by 3 bases and J by 0 bases, and 10 bases separated the two germline ends. Germline CDR1 is LGHDT and CDR2 is YNNKEL (reference sequence). The CDR3 spans 15 residues. CDR3 DNA: TGTGCCAGCAGCCATTCCGGTCCTAGCACAGATACGCAGTATTTT. This gives the protein CASSHSGPSTDTQYF.

The chain recombines TRBV29-1 with TRBJ2-5; 8 bases map to TRBD1. V was clipped by 5 bases and J by 0 bases; unmatched bases: 8. This CDR3 comprises 15 residues. Germline V lookup: CDR1 SQVTM, CDR2 ANQGSEA. The CDR3 DNA follows: TGCAGCGTTTTAGGACAGGGCCTCAACCAAGAGACCCAGTACTTC. It codes for CSVLGQGLNQETQYF. Full variable domain (outside the CDR3, taken from reference TRBV29-1 and TRBJ2-5): SAVISQKPSRDICQRGTSLTIQCQVDSQVTMMFWYRQQPGQSLTLIATANQGSEATYESGFVIDKFPISRPNLTFSTLTVSNMSPEDSSIYLCSVLGQGLNQETQYFGPGTRLLVL.

In its sample, this clonotype was seen a few times. The chain is built from TRBV7-6 and TRBJ2-5; 11 bases align to TRBD2. There are 15 residues in the CDR3. Germline V CDR1 and CDR2: SGHVS, FNYEAQ. Germline trimming cut 5 bases from V and 5 bases from J; bases unmatched to any gene: 7. In DNA, the CDR3 is TGTGCCAGCAGCAAGACTAGCGGGATAGGTGAGACCCAGTACTTC. This codes for CASSKTSGIGETQYF.

This clonotype was seen repeatedly, ten times or more. The chain has TRBV18 and TRBJ2-1; 10 bases match TRBD2. There are 16 residues in the CDR3. Losses at the gene ends were 3 bases for V and 6 bases for J; bases not matched to a gene: 8. The V gene's germline CDR1 is KGHSH and CDR2 LQKENI. The CDR3 protein is CASSPALAGDFNEQFF. The CDR3 coding sequence is TGTGCCAGCTCACCTGCCCTAGCGGGAGATTTCAATGAGCAGTTCTTC.

In this sample, this clonotype is medium-sized. V gene TRBV3-1 combines with J gene TRBJ2-5, with 9 nucleotides matching TRBD2. CDR3 length: 16 amino acids. The germline V gene encodes CDR1 LGHDT and CDR2 YNNKEL (reference sequence). The V and J ends lost 0 bases and 2 bases, in that order; junction bases with no gene match: 4. The CDR3 region is CASSQDRLADQETQYF. The CDR3 DNA reads as TGTGCCAGCAGCCAAGATAGACTAGCGGATCAAGAGACCCAGTACTTC.